The entry that follows covers one TCR beta chain sequence. This sample was included in a study of early T cells in non-severe SARS-CoV-2 infection. On the study more broadly: The input, bulk RNA from unsorted whole blood, was sequenced, and chains were unpaired.

Germline values: CDR1 GTSNPN, CDR2 SVGIG (reference sequence). The CDR3 spans 13 residues. V was trimmed by 3 bases and J by 12 bases, leaving 18 bases between them. TCRdb used MiXCR to reprocess the 5' RACE reads, holding one entry per CDR3 protein. The sample includes tens of thousands of distinct CDR3 sequences, about 14% of them seen just once. The rearrangement uses TRBV30 and TRBJ2-1; D not resolved. The material sequenced was whole blood, taken at baseline. The TCR sequence derives from an adult who was a healthcare worker with PCR-confirmed SARS-CoV-2 infection or an uninfected control (not recorded which). CDR3 residues: CAWSLGPAMVQFF. In nucleotides, the CDR3 is TGTGCCTGGAGCCTGGGCCCGGCAATGGTGCAGTTCTTC.